This T cell receptor beta chain was obtained from a study of T cells of healthy individuals. TCRdb passed the 5' RACE reads through MiXCR, listing each CDR3 protein once. Altogether 40,000 to 45,000 distinct CDR3 sequences are present, about 5% being singletons, with the ten largest covering about 10%. V was pared by 3 bases and J by 0 bases, with 15 bases between. Per germline, CDR1 DFQATT and CDR2 SNEGSKA (reference sequence). This CDR3 region has 16 residues. The sequence was obtained from a human donor in good health. The chain has TRBV20-1 and TRBJ1-5, with D hard to call. CDR3 loop: CSAREFMFDSNQPQHF. CDR3 coding DNA: TGCAGTGCTAGGGAATTTATGTTTGATAGCAATCAGCCCCAGCATTTT.